One and the same sample provided the 15 T cell receptor beta chains below, sequenced in a study of blood T cell repertoires in COVID-19. Here immunoSEQ multiplex PCR was the method, and the copy in TCRdb shows in-frame clones only, minus some. The table includes roughly 280,000 clones, around 90% detected once. The sequenced sample consisted of peripheral blood. These receptors all come from a woman between 50 and 59 years old who had recovered from COVID-19.

The V call is TRBV10-3, the J call TRBJ2-6; no clear D. V was trimmed by 4 bases and J by 0 bases, leaving 10 bases between them. The CDR3 extends over 16 amino acids. From germline, CDR1 is ENHRY and CDR2 SYGVKD. CDR3 amino acids: CAISVQIVSGANVLTF. DNA for the CDR3: TGTGCCATCAGTGTACAGATTGTCTCTGGGGCCAACGTCCTGACTTTC.

V and J are TRBV28 and TRBJ1-2; D might be TRBD1 (6 bases). Germline values: CDR1 MDHEN, CDR2 SYDVKM. This CDR3 comprises 13 residues. V was trimmed by 3 bases and J by 7 bases, leaving 12 bases between them. CDR3 loop: CASSLDSLGGYTF. The CDR3 bases are TGTGCCAGCAGTTTGGACAGTCTGGGTGGCTACACCTTC.

The chain recombines TRBV29-1 with TRBJ1-1; TRBD1 might be the D (5 bases). Trimming pared 5 bases from V and 5 bases from J, leaving 12 bases between. CDR3 length: 12 amino acids. From germline, CDR1 is SQVTM and CDR2 ANQGSEA. The CDR3 sequence: CSVSGGSTEAFF. DNA of the CDR3: TGCAGCGTTTCGGGGGGTTCGACTGAAGCTTTCTTT.

The V and J genes are TRBV5-4 and TRBJ2-5; TRBD2 matches at 9 bases. There are 16 residues in the CDR3. With 4 bases clipped from V and 3 bases from J, the junction kept 10 bases outside the gene matches. Germline values: CDR1 SGHNT, CDR2 YYREEE (reference sequence). For the CDR3, the DNA is TGTGCCAGCAGCCCAAATAGCGGGAGTTACAAAGAGACCCAGTACTTC. It specifies CASSPNSGSYKETQYF. The whole variable domain, filled in from reference TRBV5-4 and TRBJ2-5, reads ETGVTQSPTHLIKTRGQQVTLRCSSQSGHNTVSWYQQALGQGPQFIFQYYREEENGRGNFPPRFSGLQFPNYSSELNVNALELDDSALYLCASSPNSGSYKETQYFGPGTRLLVL.

Worth noting for this clone: The sample carries other DNA sequences with the same CDR3. V usage is TRBV28 and J usage is TRBJ1-5, with D hard to call. V lost 8 bases and J lost 0, with 2 bases in between. CDR3 length: 11 amino acids. In germline, CDR1 is MDHEN, CDR2 SYDVKM. CDR3 in amino acids: CASYSNQPQHF. As DNA, the CDR3 is TGTGCCAGCTATAGCAATCAGCCCCAGCATTTT.

J is TRBJ2-7 and V is TRBV7-2; D may be TRBD1 (5 bases). The CDR3 length is 15 residues. Germline V gene sequence: CDR1 SGHTA, CDR2 FQGNSA. With 3 bases removed from V and 0 bases from J, the gap between germline ends came to 12 bases. This CDR3 is CASSFTAGISYEQYF. The CDR3 DNA sequence: TGTGCCAGCAGCTTTACGGCAGGGATCTCCTACGAGCAGTACTTC.

V gene TRBV12-2 combines with J gene TRBJ2-1; the table's D call, TRBD2, was not checked against the DNA. TRBV12-2 has pseudogene status. CDR3 length: 18 amino acids. CDR3 in amino acids: CASRRPGTSPPQHNEQFF. The CDR3 region has the DNA TGTGCAAGTCGCCGTCCCGGGACTAGTCCCCCACAACACAATGAGCAGTTCTTC.

The chain couples TRBV28 to TRBJ2-7, with a weak D call TRBD1 (5 bases). CDR3 length: 14 residues. From germline, CDR1 is MDHEN and CDR2 SYDVKM. V was pared by 7 bases and J by 2 bases, with 15 bases between. CDR3 bases: TGTGCCAGCACGGTCCCAGGGATCGCCTACGAGCAGTACTTC. It encodes CASTVPGIAYEQYF.

This rearrangement joins TRBV29-1 to TRBJ1-4; TRBD1 matches at 7 bases. The CDR3 is 13 residues long. V shed 4 bases and J 8 bases; nucleotides not matched to a gene: 7. From germline, CDR1 is SQVTM and CDR2 ANQGSEA. For the CDR3, the DNA is TGCAGCGTTGCTCGACAGGGCCGGGAAAAACTGTTTTTT. Encoded protein: CSVARQGREKLFF.

V usage is TRBV10-3 and J usage is TRBJ1-4, with TRBD1 identical over 8 bases. The CDR3 contains 15 residues. Losses at the gene ends were 3 bases for V and 5 bases for J; bases not matched to a gene: 5. CDR1 is ENHRY and CDR2 is SYGVKD in the germline V gene. CDR3 coding DNA: TGTGCCATCAGTGAAGCAGACAGGGGAAATGAAAAACTGTTTTTT. It yields the protein CAISEADRGNEKLFF.

This chain connects TRBV28 to TRBJ1-3, with 7 bases aligning to TRBD1. Per the germline V gene, CDR1 is MDHEN and CDR2 is SYDVKM. Trimming cost V 5 bases and J 4 bases; bases outside gene matches: 11. The CDR3 is made up of 16 amino acids. CDR3 sequence reads: CASSPPDRIGGNTIYF. The CDR3 DNA reads TGTGCCAGCAGTCCTCCGGACAGGATAGGAGGAAACACCATATATTTT.

The chain combines TRBV7-3 with TRBJ1-1; D unresolved. V lost 2 bases to trimming and J lost 5 bases, with 12 bases between them. In germline, CDR1 is SGHTA, CDR2 FQGTGA. This CDR3 is built from 14 residues. CDR3 DNA: TGTGCCAGCAGCTTACGGGGAGGAGGTACTGAAGCTTTCTTT. As protein: CASSLRGGGTEAFF.

This chain connects TRBV30 to TRBJ1-4; 7 bases align to TRBD1. Germline V CDR1 and CDR2: GTSNPN, SVGIG (reference sequence). This CDR3 contains 13 residues. The V and J ends lost 5 bases and 7 bases, in that order; junction bases with no gene match: 7. CDR3 loop: CAWGGGRGEKLFF. In nucleotides, the CDR3 is TGTGCCTGGGGAGGGGGCCGAGGTGAAAAACTGTTTTTT.

The rearrangement links TRBV7-2 to TRBJ1-2, with a possible D match to TRBD1 (5 bases). The CDR3 is made up of 15 amino acids. Trimming left V 2 bases short and J 1 base short, with 11 bases between. The germline V gene encodes CDR1 SGHTA and CDR2 FQGNSA. CDR3 nucleotide sequence: TGTGCCAGCAGCTTACCACCGACAGATAACTATGGCTACACCTTC. This codes for CASSLPPTDNYGYTF.

This clone was seen a handful of times. The chain links TRBV25-1 to TRBJ1-1; D is unclear. Trimming removed 7 bases at V and 3 bases at J, with 15 bases between. The germline CDR1 and CDR2 sequences are MGHDK and SYGVNS. The CDR3 sequence is 14 residues long. CDR3 sequence reads: CASTEDRHDTEAFF. The CDR3 DNA reads TGTGCCAGCACCGAAGATAGACACGACACTGAAGCTTTCTTT.